This T cell receptor beta chain stems from a study of CD8+CD57+ T cells in acquired aplastic anemia. Genomic DNA, serving as template, underwent TCR beta VDJ and CDR3 profiling. TCRdb reanalysed the reads using MiXCR and keeps one entry per CDR3 protein. The sample includes some 190,000 distinct CDR3 sequences, around 59% seen only once; the top ten take roughly 15%. The length of the CDR3 is 14 residues. Germline loops: CDR1 WNHNN, CDR2 SYGVQD (reference sequence). V gave up 6 bases and J gave up 0 bases, with 9 bases separating them. The TCR sequence derives from a human donor in good health, serving as a control. The sequencing input was sorted CD4+, CD8+, or CD8+CD57+ T cells (not recorded which) from PBMCs. J is TRBJ1-5 and V is TRBV10-1; D is uncertain. CDR3 coding DNA: TGCGCCAGCAGCGTCCCCTATAGCAATCAGCCCCAGCATTTT. Amino acid sequence: CASSVPYSNQPQHF.